This T cell receptor beta chain was profiled in a study of control samples from healthy donors and cancer patients. The length of the CDR3 is 13 residues. V shed 3 bases and J 4 bases; nucleotides not matched to a gene: 2. Germline V gives CDR1 SGHRS, CDR2 YFSETQ. Sequencing was performed with immunoSEQ multiplex PCR; in TCRdb, only in-frame clones are kept and a portion is missing. The table has around 84,000 clones, roughly 82% seen once. The receptor comes from a man in his sixties with head and neck cancer. V and J are TRBV5-1 and TRBJ1-2, with 8 nucleotides matching TRBD1. Material for sequencing was PBMCs. The DNA of the CDR3 is TGCGCCAGCAGCTCGGACAGGGCCTATGGCTACACCTTC. Its protein product is CASSSDRAYGYTF.